The rows below give T cell receptor beta chains drawn from one sample of a study of technical replicates of blood from several donors. Only in-frame clones appear in the TCRdb table, and some are missing; sequencing was by immunoSEQ multiplex PCR. The sample includes fewer than 80,000 clones, about 90% of them seen just once. Input material: PBMCs. Receptors originate from a human donor in good health. Some clones in this sample may be carry-over from other donors' samples. The CDR3 runs from the conserved cysteine through the conserved F or W.

cdr3_aa j_call v_call
CASSVDGYGGYTF TRBJ1-2 TRBV7-2
CASSLTSVGETQYF TRBJ2-5 TRBV5-1
CASNWAGGSYEQYF TRBJ2-7 TRBV6-6
CASSYLGMGLNEQFF TRBJ2-1 TRBV7-6
CAISDASESRDTQYF TRBJ2-3 TRBV10-3
CASSPGALRGSDEQFF TRBJ2-1 TRBV4-2
CASSPQGDGYTF TRBJ1-2 TRBV5-1
CASSPSTYEQYF TRBJ2-7 TRBV6-6
CASSMTRSSGNTIYF TRBJ1-3 TRBV6-5
CASSEKEVNTIYF TRBJ1-3 TRBV2
CASSMGDRAGNTIYF TRBJ1-3 TRBV19
CASSNAGQGGNSPLHF TRBJ1-6 TRBV7-2
CASSEPSAAGGPYEQYF TRBJ2-7 TRBV6-1
CASSIAGQGAPLHF TRBJ1-6 TRBV19
CASSYYGGRSNEQFF TRBJ2-1 TRBV5-4
CASGTGWGNEKLFF TRBJ1-4 TRBV12-5
CASSQLAGSYNEQFF TRBJ2-1 TRBV7-2
CAISETSGGALETQYF TRBJ2-5 TRBV10-3
CASSRDSASGNTIYF TRBJ1-3 TRBV5-1
CASRELDRGNEKLFF TRBJ1-4 TRBV5-1
CASSLDSGLGYTF TRBJ1-2 TRBV7-2
CASSHYTQYF TRBJ2-3 TRBV4-3
CASSPSDSRPQHF TRBJ1-5 TRBV18
CASSEQVRDGYTF TRBJ1-2 TRBV2
CASSPEGLAQETQYF TRBJ2-5 TRBV4-1
CASRFNIQDRGRTETQYF TRBJ2-3 TRBV12-2
CASSILKGDNEQFF TRBJ2-1 TRBV30
CASSPLEQGGTEAFF TRBJ1-1 TRBV18
CAIETGLGTEAFF TRBJ1-1 TRBV10-3
CASRTVTGQGGVYTEAFF TRBJ1-1 TRBV4-1
CASRAPGQGARNTIYF TRBJ1-3 TRBV19
CASSLDGGSNQPQHF TRBJ1-5 TRBV7-6
CASSVGLAGGGETQYF TRBJ2-5 TRBV9
CASQNTTGTEGSPLHF TRBJ1-6 TRBV4-2
CASSSASGYTYEQYF TRBJ2-7 TRBV7-9
CSVNADSYEQYF TRBJ2-7 TRBV29-1
CATSRDPGPADIQYF TRBJ2-4 TRBV15
CASSQTGKSEEKLFF TRBJ1-4 TRBV4-2
CASSPGGASREQYF TRBJ2-7 TRBV7-3
CASSRQGLSYEQYF TRBJ2-7 TRBV5-1
CASSEARGGRMSTYGYTF TRBJ1-2 TRBV2
CASSQDTAGELFF TRBJ2-2 TRBV4-3